This T cell receptor (beta chain) originates from a study of tumor-infiltrating lymphocytes in primary liver carcinoma. Background on the study: The number of productive TCRbeta reads per sample ranged from roughly 3.5 to 7.13 million and was similar across tissue types.

In addition to blood RNA drawn from unsorted whole blood, germline DNA was extracted. The CDR3 contains 14 residues. V lost 0 bases and J lost 7, with 12 bases in between. Germline V gives CDR1 GTSNPN, CDR2 SVGIG (reference sequence). This clonotype was detected once. Total RNA (around 500 ng) served as template for TCR beta cDNA synthesis primed by a constant-region primer. Three nested multiplex PCR rounds, a slightly modified ARM-PCR method, built the TCR beta libraries. Both of the initial two PCR rounds ran for roughly 10 cycles and employed TRBV1-TRBV30 forward primers alongside a C-beta reverse primer. TCRdb re-derived calls from the multiplex PCR reads in MiXCR, one entry per CDR3 protein. The repertoire holds 150,000 to 200,000 distinct CDR3 sequences, with about 60% as singletons.

Sample: peripheral blood. The TCR was taken from a man aged 40-49 years with primary liver carcinoma and hepatitis B virus infection. The chain joins TRBV30 to TRBJ2-2; a weak D match, TRBD2 (6 bases). The chain's CDR3 is CAWSVRGYGGELFF. In nucleotides, the CDR3 is TGTGCCTGGAGTGTACGGGGGTACGGCGGGGAGCTGTTTTTT.